This T cell receptor beta chain was documented in a study of blood T cell repertoires in COVID-19. Study-wide context: Italy, Spain and the United States were the sources of the convalescent and acute COVID-19 samples.

In assigning cohorts, the study relied on participant-reported clinical history. The CDR3 totals 14 residues. Germline CDR1 SGHRS, CDR2 YFSETQ. Trimming cost V 0 bases and J 3 bases, with 10 bases left between them. TCRdb's copy holds only in-frame clones and misses some; the assay was immunoSEQ multiplex PCR. The repertoire consists of about 190,000 clones, with about 88% occurring once and the leading ten covering 3.2%. The receptor comes from a woman in her thirties who had recovered from COVID-19. Specimen: PBMCs or T cells enriched from blood (not recorded which). This rearrangement joins TRBV5-1 to TRBJ2-7; TRBD1 is a possible D gene (5 bases). The CDR3 region has the DNA TGCGCCAGCAGCTTGGAGGGGTCAGGCTACGAGCAGTACTTC. Translating gives CASSLEGSGYEQYF.